A selection of T cell receptor beta chains follows, all from one sample in a study of long-term antiretroviral therapy in people with HIV. TCRdb's table, derived via immunoSEQ multiplex PCR, lists solely in-frame clones and lacks some. The sample has 20,000 to 30,000 clones, 75% to 90% seen once. The sequences come from unsorted PBMCs, collected 2.3 years after starting antiretroviral therapy. These receptors were obtained from a man aged 35-49 years with HIV. Each CDR3 is given with its conserved first and last residue. The D gene is left open where the match is weak. Only part of the rows carry a size: once, few, many, or a class if the clone is expanded.

>TRBV5-6|NA|NA|TRBJ2-2
TGTGCCAGCAGCCCTCTCGTGACAGGACCTACCGGGGAGCTGTTTTTT
CASSPLVTGPTGELFF
>TRBV11-2|NA|once|TRBJ2-7
TGTGCCAGCAGCTTAGCCCCGGCAGGGGAAGACTACGAGCAGTACTTC
CASSLAPAGEDYEQYF
>TRBV20-1|NA|NA|TRBJ1-2
TGCAGTGCTGGCAAAGACTATGGCTACACCTTC
CSAGKDYGYTF
>TRBV10-3|NA|NA|TRBJ1-2
TGTGCCATCAGTGAGGGGGGCAGGGGTGCCTATGGCTACACCTTC
CAISEGGRGAYGYTF
>TRBV21-1|NA|NA|TRBJ1-5
TGTGCCAGCAGCAAAGAAGGAGCCCCACTGTTTTATAGCAATCAGCCCCAGCATTTT
CASSKEGAPLFYSNQPQHF
>TRBV13|NA|NA|TRBJ2-1
TGTGCCAGCAGTTTCGGGAGAAGCTCCTACAATGAGCAGTTCTTC
CASSFGRSSYNEQFF
>TRBV29-1|TRBD1|NA|TRBJ2-5
TGCAGCGTTGAACTCCGGGACAGGGGGCAAGAGACCCAGTACTTC
CSVELRDRGQETQYF
>TRBV25-1|TRBD1|NA|TRBJ1-3
TGTGCCAGCAGTGACAGGGGGGGCTTCGCTGGAAACACCATATATTTT
CASSDRGGFAGNTIYF
>TRBV9|TRBD2|NA|TRBJ2-7
TGTGCCAGCAGCGTAGGAATAGCGGGGGTCTACGAGCAGTACTTC
CASSVGIAGVYEQYF
>TRBV2|NA|NA|TRBJ1-1
TGTGCCAGCAGTGGGGAGGTGAACACTGAAGCTTTCTTT
CASSGEVNTEAFF
>TRBV7-6|NA|NA|TRBJ1-2
TGTGCCAGCAGCTTAAAGGGGGGAGAGTCCAACTATGGCTACACCTTC
CASSLKGGESNYGYTF
>TRBV19|TRBD1|NA|TRBJ1-1
TGTGCCAGTAGTCCAGGACAGGGCTCTGAAGCTTTCTTT
CASSPGQGSEAFF
>TRBV6-1|NA|NA|TRBJ2-3
TGTGCCAGCATGTGGGGGGAGAGCACAGATACGCAGTATTTT
CASMWGESTDTQYF
>TRBV5-1|NA|NA|TRBJ1-1
TGCGCCAGCAGCTTGGCCCGGGGGGGCAACACTGAAGCTTTCTTT
CASSLARGGNTEAFF
>TRBV11-2|NA|NA|TRBJ1-2
TGTGCCAGCAGCTTAGATGGACGCACTGTCAGCTATGGCTACACCTTC
CASSLDGRTVSYGYTF
>TRBV25-1|TRBD1|NA|TRBJ2-2
TGTGCCAGCAGTGCCGTAGGGGGCGTCACCGGGGAGCTGTTTTTT
CASSAVGGVTGELFF
>TRBV5-1|NA|NA|TRBJ2-3
TGCGCCAGCAGCCCTAACCCCACAGATACGCAGTATTTT
CASSPNPTDTQYF
>TRBV7-8|TRBD2|NA|TRBJ2-7
TGTGCCAGCAGCTTTGGTACTAGCGGAGCCTACGAGCAGTACTTC
CASSFGTSGAYEQYF
>TRBV28|NA|NA|TRBJ1-4
TGTGCCAGCAGTTTAATCCGGTTTAATGAAAAACTGTTTTTT
CASSLIRFNEKLFF
>TRBV19|TRBD1|NA|TRBJ1-1
TGTGCCAGTAGTATAACAGGGGGAAGGTCGAACACTGAAGCTTTCTTT
CASSITGGRSNTEAFF
>TRBV11-2|TRBD2|NA|TRBJ2-2
TGTGCCAGCAGCTCACCCCGGGGGGGATCAGGGACCGGGGAGCTGTTTTTT
CASSSPRGGSGTGELFF
>TRBV6-5|TRBD2|once|TRBJ2-7
TGTGCCAGCAGTAGTCCCGGGACTAGCGGCTACGAGCAGTACTTC
CASSSPGTSGYEQYF
>TRBV5-6|NA|NA|TRBJ2-3
TGTGCCAGCAGCTCCGGAGGGCCGGCGTACACAGATACGCAGTATTTT
CASSSGGPAYTDTQYF
>TRBV5-1|NA|NA|TRBJ2-3
TGCGCCAGCAGCTTCCCGAGGACTGATAGCACAGATACGCAGTATTTT
CASSFPRTDSTDTQYF
>TRBV19|NA|once|TRBJ2-3
TGTGCCAGTAGTATTCGCGGTGGGGGCTCAGATACGCAGTATTTT
CASSIRGGGSDTQYF
>TRBV29-1|NA|NA|TRBJ2-2
TGCAGCGTAGCTCGGGGCGGGGAGCTGTTTTTT
CSVARGGELFF
>TRBV11-2|TRBD1|NA|TRBJ1-3
TGTGCCAGCAGCTCGGTAGCGGGACAGAGGATCTCTGGAAACACCATATATTTT
CASSSVAGQRISGNTIYF
>TRBV5-1|NA|NA|TRBJ2-6
TGCGCCAGCAGCTTGAAATCTGGGGCCAACGTCCTGACTTTC
CASSLKSGANVLTF
>TRBV6-1|TRBD2|few|TRBJ2-2
TGTGCCAGCAGTGATGCGGGACTAGCGGGGGTCCCCACCGGGGAGCTGTTTTTT
CASSDAGLAGVPTGELFF
>TRBV10-1|TRBD1|NA|TRBJ1-1
TGCGCCAGCAAATTAAGACAGGGAAGGTTGAGGGAAGGACCGGCGATGGGGGGACTCACTGAAGCTTTCTTT
CASKLRQGRLREGPAMGGLTEAFF
>TRBV2|NA|NA|TRBJ1-1
TGTGCCAGCGACAGGTTCAACACTGAAGCTTTCTTT
CASDRFNTEAFF
>TRBV29-1|TRBD1|NA|TRBJ1-2
TGCAGCGTTTTCTTACTCCCGGGACAGGACCCACCCTTTATGGATACTAACTATGGCTACACCTTC
CSVFLLPGQDPPFMDTNYGYTF
>TRBV30|NA|NA|TRBJ2-7
TGTGCCTGGAGTGGCGCAGATTCCTACGAGCAGTACTTC
CAWSGADSYEQYF
>TRBV5-3|NA|NA|TRBJ1-5
TGTGCCAGAAGCTTGGCCCGGGGGGGTACCGTTGGTCAGCCCCAGCATTTT
CARSLARGGTVGQPQHF
>TRBV15|TRBD1|NA|TRBJ2-7
TGTGCCACCAGCAGACCGACAGGGAGCTCCTACGAGCAGTACTTC
CATSRPTGSSYEQYF
>TRBV30|TRBD1|NA|TRBJ2-2
TGTGCCTGGGACCGAACAGGGGGTGGCACCGGGGAGCTGTTTTTT
CAWDRTGGGTGELFF
>TRBV5-4|NA|NA|TRBJ2-1
TGTGCCAGCAGCCCCGGGACCCAAGAGGGGTGGGAGCAGTTCTTC
CASSPGTQEGWEQFF
>TRBV5-6|NA|once|TRBJ2-6
TGTGCCAGCAGCTTGCAGGTGAGCTCTGGGGCCAACGTCCTGACTTTC
CASSLQVSSGANVLTF
>TRBV27|TRBD1|NA|TRBJ2-5
TGTGCCAGCAGTCCACTAATGCTCGGGACAGCTTTCCAAGAGACCCAGTACTTC
CASSPLMLGTAFQETQYF
>TRBV5-6|TRBD1|NA|TRBJ1-4
TGTGCCAGCAGCCTAGCGGGACAGAATGAAAAACTGTTTTTT
CASSLAGQNEKLFF
>TRBV2|NA|NA|TRBJ1-1
TGTGCCAGCAGTGGATTACAGGCAAACACTGAAGCTTTCTTT
CASSGLQANTEAFF
>TRBV5-4|TRBD1|NA|TRBJ1-3
TGTGCCAGCAGCTTATTACCGACCGGGACAGGGGTTGGAAACACCATATATTTT
CASSLLPTGTGVGNTIYF
>TRBV15|NA|NA|TRBJ2-5
TGTGCCACCAGCAGGCTGTGGGGAGAGACCCAGTACTTC
CATSRLWGETQYF
>TRBV28|TRBD1|NA|TRBJ1-2
TGTGCCAGCAGACCTACAGGGGGCGCATATGGCTACACCTTC
CASRPTGGAYGYTF
>TRBV13|NA|NA|TRBJ1-3
TGTGCCAGCAGCTTAGCGGCACGCGCTAGCTCTGGAAACACCATATATTTT
CASSLAARASSGNTIYF
>TRBV4-1|TRBD2|NA|TRBJ2-3
TGCGCCAGCAGCCAAGAAATAGCGGGCCCCCAAGTTATTAGCACAGATACGCAGTATTTT
CASSQEIAGPQVISTDTQYF
>TRBV9|NA|once|TRBJ2-7
TGTGCCAGCAGCGTAGGGTGGGGGGAAAACGAGCAGTACTTC
CASSVGWGENEQYF
>TRBV7-9|TRBD1|NA|TRBJ1-4
TGTGCCAGCAGCGCGAGGGGACAGGGTCAACTTAATGAAAAACTGTTTTTT
CASSARGQGQLNEKLFF
>TRBV10-2|NA|NA|TRBJ1-5
TGCGCCAGCAGTTACAGCAGAAATAGCAATCAGCCCCAGCATTTT
CASSYSRNSNQPQHF
>TRBV5-1|TRBD2|NA|TRBJ2-5
TGCGCCAGCAGCTTGGCCGGGGGGGGGCACCAAGAGACCCAGTACTTC
CASSLAGGGHQETQYF
>TRBV18|NA|NA|TRBJ1-1
TGTGCCAGCTCACCCGGACAGAACACTGAAGCTTTCTTT
CASSPGQNTEAFF
>TRBV7-3|NA|NA|TRBJ1-6
TGTGCCAGCAGCTTAGGCTCGGGACCGAGACCTAATTCACCCCTCCACTTT
CASSLGSGPRPNSPLHF